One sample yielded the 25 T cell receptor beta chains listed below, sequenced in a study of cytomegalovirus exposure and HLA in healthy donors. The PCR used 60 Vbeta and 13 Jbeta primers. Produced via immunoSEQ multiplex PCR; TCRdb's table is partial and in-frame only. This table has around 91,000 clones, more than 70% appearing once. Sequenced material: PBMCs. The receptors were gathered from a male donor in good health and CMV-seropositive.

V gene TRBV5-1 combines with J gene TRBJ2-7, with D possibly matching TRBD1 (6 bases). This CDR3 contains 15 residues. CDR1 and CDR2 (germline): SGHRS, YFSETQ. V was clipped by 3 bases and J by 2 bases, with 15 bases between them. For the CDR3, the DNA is TGCGCCAGCAGCTCCCTAACAGGGCCCCCCTACGAGCAGTACTTC. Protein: CASSSLTGPPYEQYF.

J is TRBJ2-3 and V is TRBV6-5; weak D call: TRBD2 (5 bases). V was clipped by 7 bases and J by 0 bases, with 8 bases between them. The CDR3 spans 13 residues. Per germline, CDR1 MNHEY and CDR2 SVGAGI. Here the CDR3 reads CASTQRSTDTQYF. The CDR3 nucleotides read TGTGCCAGCACCCAGCGGAGCACAGATACGCAGTATTTT.

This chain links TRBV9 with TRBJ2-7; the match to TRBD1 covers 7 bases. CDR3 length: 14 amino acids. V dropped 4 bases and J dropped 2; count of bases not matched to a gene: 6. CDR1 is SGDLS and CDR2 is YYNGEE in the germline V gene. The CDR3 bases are TGTGCCAGCAGCCCGTCCGGGACAGCCTACGAGCAGTACTTC. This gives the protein CASSPSGTAYEQYF.

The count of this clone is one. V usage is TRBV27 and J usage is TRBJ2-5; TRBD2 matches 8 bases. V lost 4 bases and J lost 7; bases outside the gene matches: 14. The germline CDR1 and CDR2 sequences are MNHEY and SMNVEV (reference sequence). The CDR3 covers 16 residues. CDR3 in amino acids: CASSSGRVGGARTQYF. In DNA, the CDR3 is TGTGCCAGCAGTTCCGGCCGGGTCGGGGGGGCCAGGACCCAGTACTTC.

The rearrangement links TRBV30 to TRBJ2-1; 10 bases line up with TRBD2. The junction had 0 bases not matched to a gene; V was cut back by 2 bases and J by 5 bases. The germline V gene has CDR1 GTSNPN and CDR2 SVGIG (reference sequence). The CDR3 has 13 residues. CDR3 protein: CAWSTSGNNEQFF. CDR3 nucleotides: TGTGCCTGGAGTACTAGCGGGAACAATGAGCAGTTCTTC. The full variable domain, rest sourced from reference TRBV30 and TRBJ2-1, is SQTIHQWPATLVQPVGSPLSLECTVEGTSNPNLYWYRQAAGRGLQLLFYSVGIGQISSEVPQNLSASRPQDRQFILSSKKLLLSDSGFYLCAWSTSGNNEQFFGPGTRLTVL.

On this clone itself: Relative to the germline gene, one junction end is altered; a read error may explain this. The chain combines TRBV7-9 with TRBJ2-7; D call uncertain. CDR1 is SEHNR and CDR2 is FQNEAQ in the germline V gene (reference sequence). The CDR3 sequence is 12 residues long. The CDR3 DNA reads TGTTCCAGCAGCGTCGGGTTCAACGAGCAGTACTTC. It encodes CSSSVGFNEQYF.

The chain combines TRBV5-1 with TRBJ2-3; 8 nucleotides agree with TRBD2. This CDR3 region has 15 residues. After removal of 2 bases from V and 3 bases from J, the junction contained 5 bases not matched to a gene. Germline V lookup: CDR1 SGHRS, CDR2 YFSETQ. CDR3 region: CASSLERGRTDTQYF. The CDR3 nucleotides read TGCGCCAGCAGCTTAGAGCGGGGGAGGACAGATACGCAGTATTTT.

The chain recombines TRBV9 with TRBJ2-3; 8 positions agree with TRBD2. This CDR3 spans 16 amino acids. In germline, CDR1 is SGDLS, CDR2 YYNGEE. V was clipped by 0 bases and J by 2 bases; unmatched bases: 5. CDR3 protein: CASSVVGGGNTDTQYF. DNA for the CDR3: TGTGCCAGCAGCGTAGTTGGCGGGGGGAACACAGATACGCAGTATTTT.

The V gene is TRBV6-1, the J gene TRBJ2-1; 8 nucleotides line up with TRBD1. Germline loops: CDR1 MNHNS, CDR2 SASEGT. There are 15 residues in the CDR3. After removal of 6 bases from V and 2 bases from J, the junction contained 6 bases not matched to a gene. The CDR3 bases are TGTGCCAGCAGGAAACAGGGGGGACCCTACAATGAGCAGTTCTTC. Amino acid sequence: CASRKQGGPYNEQFF.

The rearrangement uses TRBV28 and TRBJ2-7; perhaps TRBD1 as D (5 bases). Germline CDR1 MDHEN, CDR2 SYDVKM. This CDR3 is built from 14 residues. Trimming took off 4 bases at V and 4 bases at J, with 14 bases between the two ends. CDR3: CASSSTPQGYEQYF. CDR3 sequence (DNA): TGTGCCAGCAGTTCGACTCCCCAGGGATACGAGCAGTACTTC.

CDR3 DNA sequence: TGTGCCAGCAGTCCCGCCGGGGGGTCAGAGGGCTACACCTTC. Translation: CASSPAGGSEGYTF. This chain links TRBV28 with TRBJ1-2, with a weak D call TRBD1 (5 bases). Germline V lookup: CDR1 MDHEN, CDR2 SYDVKM. The V end lost 5 bases, the J end lost 8 bases, and 18 bases lay between the germline ends. The CDR3 spans 14 residues.

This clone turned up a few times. CDR3 sequence: CASSSVGGRGVGDTQYF. CDR3 in DNA: TGTGCCAGCAGCTCCGTGGGAGGGCGGGGCGTGGGGGATACGCAGTATTTT. This rearrangement joins TRBV7-2 to TRBJ2-3; 7 bases align to TRBD2. CDR1 SGHTA and CDR2 FQGNSA come from the germline V gene. The ends lost 4 bases at V and 6 bases at J; junction bases unmatched: 16. This CDR3 contains 17 residues. Together with reference TRBV7-2 and TRBJ2-3, the CDR3 gives the full variable domain: GAGVSQSPSNKVTEKGKDVELRCDPISGHTALYWYRQSLGQGLEFLIYFQGNSAPDKSGLPSDRFSAERTGGSVSTLTIQRTQQEDSAVYLCASSSVGGRGVGDTQYFGPGTRLTVL.

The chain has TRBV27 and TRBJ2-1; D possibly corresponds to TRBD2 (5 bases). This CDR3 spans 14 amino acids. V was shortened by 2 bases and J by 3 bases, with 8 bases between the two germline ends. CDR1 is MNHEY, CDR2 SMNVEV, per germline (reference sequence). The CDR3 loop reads CASSLRGNYNEQFF. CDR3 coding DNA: TGTGCCAGCAGTTTACGAGGGAACTACAATGAGCAGTTCTTC.

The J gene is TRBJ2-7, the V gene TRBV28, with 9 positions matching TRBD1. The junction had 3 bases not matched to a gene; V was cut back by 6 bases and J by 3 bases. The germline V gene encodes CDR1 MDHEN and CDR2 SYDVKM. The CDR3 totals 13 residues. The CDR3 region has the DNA TGTGCCAGCAGCACGGGACAGGGCTACGAGCAGTACTTC. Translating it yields CASSTGQGYEQYF.

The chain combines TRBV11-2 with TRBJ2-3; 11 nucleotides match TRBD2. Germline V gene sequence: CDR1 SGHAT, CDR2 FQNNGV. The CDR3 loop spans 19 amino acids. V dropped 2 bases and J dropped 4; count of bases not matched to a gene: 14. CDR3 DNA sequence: TGTGCCAGCAGCTTACGGTGGCTAGCGGGAGGAAGAAAGCCAGATACGCAGTATTTT. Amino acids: CASSLRWLAGGRKPDTQYF.

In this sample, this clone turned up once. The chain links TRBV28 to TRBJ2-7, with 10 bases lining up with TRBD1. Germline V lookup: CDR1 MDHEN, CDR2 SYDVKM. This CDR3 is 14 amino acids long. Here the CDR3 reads CALSGTGDSYEQYF. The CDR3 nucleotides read TGTGCTCTATCCGGGACAGGGGATTCCTACGAGCAGTACTTC. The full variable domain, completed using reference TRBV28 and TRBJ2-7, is DVKVTQSSRYLVKRTGEKVFLECVQDMDHENMFWYRQDPGLGLRLIYFSYDVKMKEKGDIPEGYSVSREKKERFSLILESASTNQTSMYLCALSGTGDSYEQYFGPGTRLTVT.

The CDR3 loop reads CAWSRSRGGGGYTF. The CDR3 nucleotides read TGTGCCTGGAGTCGTTCAAGGGGCGGGGGTGGCTACACCTTC. The rearrangement uses TRBV30 and TRBJ1-2, with D maybe TRBD1 (5 bases). Germline V gene sequence: CDR1 GTSNPN, CDR2 SVGIG (reference sequence). Trimming took 2 bases from V and 7 from J, leaving 17 bases between them. This CDR3 spans 14 amino acids. Filled out from reference TRBV30 and TRBJ1-2, the complete variable domain reads SQTIHQWPATLVQPVGSPLSLECTVEGTSNPNLYWYRQAAGRGLQLLFYSVGIGQISSEVPQNLSASRPQDRQFILSSKKLLLSDSGFYLCAWSRSRGGGGYTFGSGTRLTVV.

In DNA form, the CDR3 reads TGTGCCAGCAGCCCCCCCGGGACAGCCAAAAATAATCAGCCCCAGCATTTT. This codes for CASSPPGTAKNNQPQHF. This chain joins TRBV11-3 and TRBJ1-5; 7 bases are shared with TRBD1. The germline gives CDR1 SGHNT, CDR2 YENEEA. The ends lost 5 bases at V and 4 bases at J; junction bases unmatched: 14. The CDR3 consists of 17 residues.

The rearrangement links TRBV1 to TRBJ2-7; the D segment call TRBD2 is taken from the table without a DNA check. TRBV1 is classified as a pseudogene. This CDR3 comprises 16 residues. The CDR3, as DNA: TGCACCAGCAGCCCCCCCCGACTAGCGGGCTCCTACGAGCAGTACTTC. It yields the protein CTSSPPRLAGSYEQYF.

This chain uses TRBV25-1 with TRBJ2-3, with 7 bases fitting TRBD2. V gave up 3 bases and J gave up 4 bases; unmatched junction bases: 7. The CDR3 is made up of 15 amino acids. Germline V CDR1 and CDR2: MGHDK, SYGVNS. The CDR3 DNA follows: TGTGCCAGCAGTGAGTGGAGCGGGGTCCCAGATACGCAGTATTTT. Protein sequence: CASSEWSGVPDTQYF.

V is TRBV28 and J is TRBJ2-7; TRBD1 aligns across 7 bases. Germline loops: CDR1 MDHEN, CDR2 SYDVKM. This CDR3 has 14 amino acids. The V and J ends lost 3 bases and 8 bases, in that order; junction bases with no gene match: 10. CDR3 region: CASSFQGQPYKQYF. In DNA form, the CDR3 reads TGTGCCAGCAGTTTTCAGGGACAGCCTTACAAGCAGTACTTC.

The CDR3 region is CASSSGTDETQYF. The CDR3 DNA sequence: TGTGCCAGCAGCTCCGGGACAGACGAGACCCAGTACTTC. The chain combines TRBV7-9 with TRBJ2-5, with 7 bases that match TRBD1. The CDR3 consists of 13 residues. The germline V gene encodes CDR1 SEHNR and CDR2 FQNEAQ (reference sequence). V dropped 4 bases and J dropped 5; count of bases not matched to a gene: 4.

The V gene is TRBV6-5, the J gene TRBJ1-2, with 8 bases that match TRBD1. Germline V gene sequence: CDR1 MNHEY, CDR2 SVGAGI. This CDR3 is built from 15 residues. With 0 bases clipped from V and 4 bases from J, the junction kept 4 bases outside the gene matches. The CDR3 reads CASSYSRDRLYGYTF. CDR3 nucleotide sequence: TGTGCCAGCAGTTACTCTCGGGACAGGCTCTATGGCTACACCTTC.

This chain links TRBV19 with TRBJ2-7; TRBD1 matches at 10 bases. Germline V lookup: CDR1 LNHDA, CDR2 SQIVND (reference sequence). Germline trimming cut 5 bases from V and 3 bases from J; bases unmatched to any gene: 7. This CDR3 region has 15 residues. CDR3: CASSLGTGARYEQYF. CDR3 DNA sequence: TGTGCCAGTAGTCTTGGGACAGGGGCCCGCTACGAGCAGTACTTC. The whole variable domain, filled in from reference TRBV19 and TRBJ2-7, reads DGGITQSPKYLFRKEGQNVTLSCEQNLNHDAMYWYRQDPGQGLRLIYYSQIVNDFQKGDIAEGYSVSREKKESFPLTVTSAQKNPTAFYLCASSLGTGARYEQYFGPGTRLTVT.

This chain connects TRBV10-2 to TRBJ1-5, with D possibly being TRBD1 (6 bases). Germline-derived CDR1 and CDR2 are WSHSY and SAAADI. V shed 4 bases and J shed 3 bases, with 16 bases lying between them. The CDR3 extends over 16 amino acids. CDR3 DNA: TGCGCCAGCAGTGCTACAGGGAAGGGTGACAATCAGCCCCAGCATTTT. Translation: CASSATGKGDNQPQHF.